A selection of T cell receptor beta chains follows, all from one sample in a study of CD8 T cells in Susac syndrome. TCRdb processed the immunoSEQ multiplex PCR reads anew with MiXCR; each CDR3 protein has one entry. The sample has a few hundred thousand distinct CDR3 sequences, approximately 85% seen once. Sequencing was carried out using CD8+ T cells from PBMCs. Receptor source: a human donor with multiple sclerosis. Both conserved end residues are part of each CDR3. The D gene is left open where the match is weak. Some rows mark clone size as missing; the rest say once, few, many or name a class of expanded clone.

-,TRBV20-1,TRBJ2-7,-,TGCAGTGCTAGAGAGGACAGCCCGGAGCAGTACTTC,CSAREDSPEQYF
few,TRBV28,TRBJ2-5,TRBD2,TGTGCCAGCAGCCCCATGGTAGCGGGATCTTTAGAGACCCAGTACTTC,CASSPMVAGSLETQYF
-,TRBV29-1,TRBJ2-7,-,TGCAGCGTTGTACCAGGGGCCACCTACGAGCAGTACTTC,CSVVPGATYEQYF
-,TRBV3-1,TRBJ1-2,-,TGTGCCAGCAGCCTTGGGACCGCGGGAGGGCTCTATGGCTACACCTTC,CASSLGTAGGLYGYTF
-,TRBV29-1,TRBJ2-5,-,TGCAGCGTTGAAGTAAATGGAGAGACCCAGTACTTC,CSVEVNGETQYF
-,TRBV10-3,TRBJ1-5,-,TGTGCCATCCGCGATGTAGGGGCAGGGCAGCCCCAGCATTTT,CAIRDVGAGQPQHF
-,TRBV4-1,TRBJ2-7,TRBD1,TGCGCCAGCAGCCAAGCCGGACAGGGGTATCACGAGCAGTACTTC,CASSQAGQGYHEQYF
-,TRBV6-1,TRBJ2-2,-,TGTGCCAGCAGATACTGGGCCCCCACCGGGGAGCTGTTTTTT,CASRYWAPTGELFF
-,TRBV7-9,TRBJ2-5,-,TGTGCCAGCAGCCCGGACTTATCCCAGTACTTC,CASSPDLSQYF
-,TRBV6-2/TRBV6-3,TRBJ2-1,-,TGTGCCAGCAGTTATGGTGGAGGTTCGGGTGAGCAGTTCTTC,CASSYGGGSGEQFF
-,TRBV29-1,TRBJ2-2,TRBD1,TGCAGCGTTGAAGGAGGGGGCGAAAACACCGGGGAGCTGTTTTTT,CSVEGGGENTGELFF
once,TRBV4-1,TRBJ1-1,-,TGCGCCAGCAGCCAAGTTGGGGGGTTTCGCACTGAAGCTTTCTTT,CASSQVGGFRTEAFF
-,TRBV3-1,TRBJ1-1,-,TGTGCCAGCAGCCACTTATTGGAATCCCTTGAAGCTTTCTTT,CASSHLLESLEAFF
-,TRBV27,TRBJ1-1,-,TGTGCCAGTAGATACGGGACCCCGAGCACTGAAGCTTTCTTT,CASRYGTPSTEAFF
-,TRBV6-1,TRBJ2-2,-,TGTGCCAGCAGCACCACAGATAATTCCAACACCGGGGAGCTGTTTTTT,CASSTTDNSNTGELFF
-,TRBV4-1,TRBJ2-2,-,TGCGCCAGCAGCCAATCTACAGACTACACCGGGGAGCTGTTTTTT,CASSQSTDYTGELFF
-,TRBV19,TRBJ1-1,-,TGTGCCAGTAGTATCGTCCCGGCAGCCGACGCTAAAGCTTTCTTT,CASSIVPAADAKAFF
-,TRBV25-1,TRBJ2-1,TRBD2,TGTGCCAGCAGTCGGGGACTAGCTGCGGATGAGCAGTTCTTC,CASSRGLAADEQFF
-,TRBV27,TRBJ1-6,-,TGTGCCAGCATGTCGGGGAGCAATTCACCCCTCCACTTT,CASMSGSNSPLHF
few,TRBV27,TRBJ1-1,-,TGTGCCAGCAGTTTTGGACAGCTGAACACTGAAGCTTTCTTT,CASSFGQLNTEAFF
once,TRBV27,TRBJ1-5,-,TGTGCCAGCAATCCGGCAGGGGACAATCAGCCCCAGCATTTT,CASNPAGDNQPQHF
-,TRBV7-3,TRBJ2-1,TRBD1,TGTGCCAGCAGCCTCACAGGGGGCGGGGACAATGAGCAGTTCTTC,CASSLTGGGDNEQFF
-,TRBV6-5,TRBJ2-1,TRBD2,TGTGCCAGCAGTTACCGAACTAGCGGGAGTTACAATGAGCAGTTCTTC,CASSYRTSGSYNEQFF
-,TRBV5-8,TRBJ2-2,-,TGTGCCAGCAGCTCCTTCCTTTACACCGGGGAGCTGTTTTTT,CASSSFLYTGELFF
-,TRBV5-8,TRBJ2-3,-,TGTGCCAGCAGGACTTTTTATGGGGATACGCAGTATTTT,CASRTFYGDTQYF
-,TRBV30,TRBJ2-3,TRBD2,TGTGCCTGGAGTAGGGCGGCTAGCGGGCGCACAGATACGCAGTATTTT,CAWSRAASGRTDTQYF
-,TRBV6-6,TRBJ2-5,TRBD1,TGTGCCAGCAGTTGGACAGGGGGCCCTGAGACCCAGTACTTC,CASSWTGGPETQYF
-,TRBV27,TRBJ2-1,-,TGTGCCAGCGGAAGAGGGCGCCCCCCCAATGAGCAGTTCTTC,CASGRGRPPNEQFF
-,TRBV5-1,TRBJ2-1,TRBD1,TGCGCCAGCAGCTTGGGGGACAGGGTTGAGCAGTTCTTC,CASSLGDRVEQFF
-,TRBV28,TRBJ2-3,-,TGTGCCAGCAGTTCTGCCAGGAGTATCCCTAGCACAGATACGCAGTATTTT,CASSSARSIPSTDTQYF
-,TRBV6-5,TRBJ2-1,TRBD2,TGTGCCAGCAGCCGTAGCGGGGGGGGATACAATGAGCAGTTCTTC,CASSRSGGGYNEQFF
once,TRBV6-1,TRBJ2-7,-,TGTGCCAGCAGTGAACCTTTTCCCCGACCGGACGAGCAGTACTTC,CASSEPFPRPDEQYF
-,TRBV7-9,TRBJ2-7,-,TGTGCCAGCAGCCTCTCCCCAGAGCGACTAGAGCAGTACTTC,CASSLSPERLEQYF
-,TRBV11-2,TRBJ2-7,TRBD2,TGTGCCAGCAGCCCCGAGACTAGCGGGAGATTCTACGAGCAGTACTTC,CASSPETSGRFYEQYF
-,TRBV6-5,TRBJ2-1,-,TGTGCCAGCAGTGTGGGAGAGTCCTACAATGAGCAGTTCTTC,CASSVGESYNEQFF
-,TRBV5-6,TRBJ2-1,TRBD2,TGTGCCAGCAGCCCGCTAGCGGGCAATGAGCAGTTCTTC,CASSPLAGNEQFF
once,TRBV24-1,TRBJ2-3,-,TGTGCCACCAGTGGGACGGGAAGCACAGATACGCAGTATTTT,CATSGTGSTDTQYF
-,TRBV5-4,TRBJ2-7,-,TGTGCCAGCAGCTTGGGGGGCGGGACAGAGAGCTCCTACGAGCAGTACTTC,CASSLGGGTESSYEQYF
-,TRBV6-1,TRBJ2-7,TRBD1,TGTGCCAGCAGTTGGGACAGTGACTACGAGCAGTACTTC,CASSWDSDYEQYF
-,TRBV5-1,TRBJ2-1,TRBD2,TGCGCCAGCAGCTTAGGGACTAGCGGGTTAGATGAGCAGTTCTTC,CASSLGTSGLDEQFF
-,TRBV7-9,TRBJ2-1,-,TGTGCCAGCAGCTCAGGGGACAATCCATCATGGCAGTTCTTC,CASSSGDNPSWQFF
-,TRBV7-8,TRBJ1-2,-,TGTGCCAGCAGCTTAGTCCCCACCAGGGAGACTGGCTACACCTTC,CASSLVPTRETGYTF
once,TRBV9,TRBJ1-1,-,TGTGCCAGCAGCCCCCGCCCGGGCCTTAGGCTAGGGACTGAAGCTTTCTTT,CASSPRPGLRLGTEAFF
once,TRBV20-1,TRBJ2-1,TRBD1,TGCAGTGCTAGACCCCGGGACAGGCCTAACAATGAGCAGTTCTTC,CSARPRDRPNNEQFF
-,TRBV10-3,TRBJ2-2,TRBD1,TGTGCCATGGGGACAGGGTCCACCGGGGAGCTGTTTTTT,CAMGTGSTGELFF
-,TRBV29-1,TRBJ2-5,TRBD2,TGCAGCGTTGACGCTAGCGGCCAAGAGACCCAGTACTTC,CSVDASGQETQYF
-,TRBV27,TRBJ2-7,-,TGTGCCAGCAGTTTGTCGGCGCAAGGGGGGGCCTACGAGCAGTACTTC,CASSLSAQGGAYEQYF
-,TRBV7-9,TRBJ2-1,TRBD2,TGTGCCAGCAGGGAAGGACTAGCGAGCACGTACAATGAGCAGTTCTTC,CASREGLASTYNEQFF
-,TRBV6-1,TRBJ2-3,-,TGTGCCAGCTCCTCGGTCAGGGGCGTGAGCACAGATACGCAGTATTTT,CASSSVRGVSTDTQYF
-,TRBV4-1,TRBJ1-5,-,TGCGCCAGCAGCCAAGATCTCCGGGTTTTAAATCAGCCCCAGCATTTT,CASSQDLRVLNQPQHF
-,TRBV3-1,TRBJ2-5,TRBD2,TGTGCCAGCAGCCAAAGCGGGACCCCGGAGACCCAGTACTTC,CASSQSGTPETQYF
-,TRBV29-1,TRBJ1-2,TRBD1,TGCAGCGTTGACAGGGGGAGGAATGGCTACACCTTC,CSVDRGRNGYTF
few,TRBV13,TRBJ1-4,-,TGTGCCAGCAGCAAGGATCAGGGACCCCCAGGGGAACTGTTTTTT,CASSKDQGPPGELFF
-,TRBV27,TRBJ2-3,TRBD2,TGTGCCAGCAGTTCCGGGTCTAGCGGGAGGGTGGGAACAGATACGCAGTATTTT,CASSSGSSGRVGTDTQYF
-,TRBV13,TRBJ1-1,-,TGTGCCAGCAGCTCACCCAAAAAGGGGACACCTGGCGCTGAAGCTTTCTTT,CASSSPKKGTPGAEAFF
-,TRBV27,TRBJ2-6,TRBD1,TGTGCCAGCAGTTTATCGGGACAGGGATTTTCTATGGTTGGGGCCAACGTCCTGACTTTC,CASSLSGQGFSMVGANVLTF